Each of the 20 T cell receptor beta chains below was sequenced from the same sample in a study of blood T cell repertoires in COVID-19. Sequencing was performed with immunoSEQ multiplex PCR; in TCRdb, only in-frame clones are kept and a portion is missing. The sample contains roughly 80,000 clones, over 80% of which appear only once. What was sequenced was peripheral blood. The receptors derive from a man aged 55-75 years with active or convalescent COVID-19.

The J gene is TRBJ2-7, the V gene TRBV7-2; 10 positions agree with TRBD1. Germline V gives CDR1 SGHTA, CDR2 FQGNSA. The CDR3 sequence is 16 residues long. V lost 2 bases, J lost 0 bases, and 4 bases stayed unmatched. CDR3 region: CASSLYGTGASYEQYF. The CDR3 region has the DNA TGTGCCAGCAGCTTATACGGGACAGGGGCCTCCTACGAGCAGTACTTC.

The chain couples TRBV18 to TRBJ2-3, with unresolved D. CDR1 and CDR2 from the germline V gene are KGHSH and LQKENI. Between the trimmed V and J ends, which lost 3 bases and 0 bases, there was a span of 13 bases. This CDR3 has 16 residues. In DNA form, the CDR3 reads TGTGCCAGCTCACCGAGATCTCTAACTAGCACAGATACGCAGTATTTT. Protein sequence: CASSPRSLTSTDTQYF.

This sequence joins TRBV5-4 and TRBJ2-1; 10 nucleotides align to TRBD2. CDR1 is SGHNT, CDR2 YYREEE, per germline (reference sequence). The CDR3 is 16 amino acids. V was clipped by 3 bases and J by 6 bases; unmatched bases: 9. DNA for the CDR3: TGTGCCAGCAGCTCCCGAACTAGCGGGGCCCTCAATGAGCAGTTCTTC. The encoded protein is CASSSRTSGALNEQFF.

The chain uses TRBV28 and TRBJ2-7; no definite D call. V was cut by 8 bases and J by 0 bases, with 17 bases left in between. The length of the CDR3 is 15 residues. Germline values: CDR1 MDHEN, CDR2 SYDVKM. The CDR3 reads CASAVPGASSYEQYF. In nucleotides, the CDR3 is TGTGCCAGCGCCGTACCAGGTGCGAGCTCCTACGAGCAGTACTTC.

This clone was recorded many times. V usage is TRBV19 and J usage is TRBJ1-4; D unresolved. The germline V gene encodes CDR1 LNHDA and CDR2 SQIVND (reference sequence). The CDR3 contains 14 residues. Deletions cut 1 base from V and 8 bases from J, with 11 bases between. The CDR3: CASSIGGGYEKLFF. CDR3 DNA: TGTGCCAGTAGTATAGGAGGAGGGTACGAAAAACTGTTTTTT. Complete variable domain (other parts from reference TRBV19 and TRBJ1-4): DGGITQSPKYLFRKEGQNVTLSCEQNLNHDAMYWYRQDPGQGLRLIYYSQIVNDFQKGDIAEGYSVSREKKESFPLTVTSAQKNPTAFYLCASSIGGGYEKLFFGSGTQLSVL.

The chain links TRBV19 to TRBJ2-2; D call uncertain. CDR3 size: 13 residues. Trimming shortened V by 4 bases and J by 0 bases, and 3 bases separated the two germline ends. The germline V gene encodes CDR1 LNHDA and CDR2 SQIVND (reference sequence). CDR3 amino acids: CASSTANTGELFF. CDR3 bases: TGTGCCAGTAGTACCGCGAACACCGGGGAGCTGTTTTTT.

The rearrangement uses TRBV7-9 and TRBJ1-2; D gene ambiguous. CDR3 length equals 13 residues. The germline CDR1 and CDR2 sequences are SEHNR and FQNEAQ (reference sequence). The V end lost 1 base, the J end lost 2 bases, and 5 bases lay between the germline ends. The DNA of the CDR3 is TGTGCCAGCAGCTTAGTGACAAACTATGGCTACACCTTC. Translation: CASSLVTNYGYTF. Supplemented by reference TRBV7-9 and TRBJ1-2, the full variable domain reads DTGVSQNPRHKITKRGQNVTFRCDPISEHNRLYWYRQTLGQGPEFLTYFQNEAQLEKSRLLSDRFSAERPKGSFSTLEIQRTEQGDSAMYLCASSLVTNYGYTFGSGTRLTVV.

V and J are TRBV6-5 and TRBJ2-7; TRBD1 agrees at 7 bases. V was pared by 4 bases and J by 4 bases, with 4 bases of the junction left unmatched. This CDR3 contains 13 residues. CDR1 MNHEY and CDR2 SVGAGI come from the germline V gene. The CDR3 DNA reads TGTGCCAGCAGTTTTAGCAGGGGGTACGAGCAGTACTTC. Translating gives CASSFSRGYEQYF.

The chain couples TRBV2 to TRBJ1-5; D gene ambiguous. The CDR3 is 13 residues long. V was trimmed by 7 bases and J by 3 bases, leaving 10 bases between them. Looked up from germline, CDR1 is SNHLY and CDR2 is FYNNEI. Here the CDR3 reads CASNWQFNQPQHF. The CDR3 bases are TGTGCCAGCAATTGGCAGTTCAATCAGCCCCAGCATTTT.

This clone has just a few counts. V is TRBV5-4 and J is TRBJ1-6, with 8 positions matching TRBD1. V shed 2 bases and J 7 bases; nucleotides not matched to a gene: 11. Per the germline V gene, CDR1 is SGHNT and CDR2 is YYREEE (reference sequence). The CDR3 is made up of 17 amino acids. Written as DNA, the CDR3 is TGTGCCAGCAGCTTATTGCCCCCCGGACAGGGAAATTCACCCCTCCACTTT. Translating it yields CASSLLPPGQGNSPLHF.

Only one count was recorded for this clone. The chain links TRBV3-1 (or the pseudogene TRBV3-2) to TRBJ1-2, with 7 nucleotides matching TRBD1. Trimming removed 0 bases from V and 7 bases from J; junction bases left unmatched: 11. This CDR3 is 16 amino acids long. Germline V gene data show CDR1 as LGHDT and CDR2 as YNNKEL (reference sequence). CDR3 DNA: TGTGCCAGCAGCCAAGAAGCCCAGGGGGGCGGCGGTGGCTACACCTTC. This translates into CASSQEAQGGGGGYTF.

This chain joins TRBV6-5 and TRBJ2-3, with D possibly TRBD1 on 5 matching bases. The germline V gene has CDR1 MNHEY and CDR2 SVGAGI. V was trimmed by 6 bases and J by 1 base, leaving 14 bases between them. This CDR3 region has 15 residues. The CDR3 here is CASSRQSLGTDTQYF. CDR3 DNA: TGTGCCAGCAGCCGACAGTCTCTTGGCACAGATACGCAGTATTTT.

This clone was observed once. V and J are TRBV27 and TRBJ1-6, with D possibly matching TRBD1 (5 bases). Germline loops: CDR1 MNHEY, CDR2 SMNVEV (reference sequence). The CDR3 is 17 amino acids. V was trimmed by 5 bases and J by 4 bases, leaving 18 bases between them. CDR3 DNA sequence: TGTGCCAGCAGTCGGGGGATTTGGGGGGAGTATAATTCACCCCTCCACTTT. Translation gives CASSRGIWGEYNSPLHF.

The genes are TRBV6-2 or TRBV6-3 and TRBJ2-3; 10 bases map to TRBD1. CDR1 is MNHEY and CDR2 is SVGEGT in the germline V gene. Germline trimming cut 6 bases from V and 5 bases from J; bases unmatched to any gene: 8. The CDR3 loop spans 15 amino acids. CDR3: CASSLRTGGEDTQYF. Written as DNA, the CDR3 is TGTGCCAGCAGCTTACGGACAGGGGGTGAAGATACGCAGTATTTT.

This chain uses TRBV4-3 with TRBJ2-3; 8 bases fit TRBD2. The CDR3 spans 16 residues. J was trimmed by 4 bases and V by 1 base; bases with no gene match: 7. CDR1 and CDR2 from the germline V gene are LGHNA and YSLEER. The CDR3 region is CASSQGPAGVADTQYF. In DNA form, the CDR3 reads TGCGCCAGCAGCCAAGGTCCAGCGGGGGTGGCAGATACGCAGTATTTT.

This chain connects TRBV4-3 to TRBJ1-1; perhaps TRBD1 as D (5 bases). Germline V gene data show CDR1 as LGHNA and CDR2 as YSLEER. Trimming removed 0 bases from V and 4 bases from J, with 18 bases in between. The CDR3 runs 17 residues. CDR3 amino acids: CASSQDSGFARGTEAFF. CDR3 nucleotides: TGCGCCAGCAGCCAAGACTCAGGGTTCGCTCGAGGCACTGAAGCTTTCTTT.

J is TRBJ2-2 and V is TRBV27; TRBD1 matches at 9 bases. The V and J ends lost 2 bases and 6 bases, in that order; junction bases with no gene match: 7. Germline assignment: CDR1 MNHEY and CDR2 SMNVEV (reference sequence). The CDR3 spans 16 residues. The CDR3 region has the DNA TGTGCCAGCAGTTTAGCGACAGGGGGGTGGGCCGGGGAGCTGTTTTTT. This gives the protein CASSLATGGWAGELFF.

The chain has TRBV3-1 (or the pseudogene TRBV3-2) and TRBJ2-7; 7 bases fit TRBD2. Germline assignment: CDR1 LGHDT and CDR2 YNNKEL (reference sequence). This CDR3 comprises 14 residues. With V trimmed by 3 bases and J by 2 bases, 4 bases remained unmatched. The CDR3 loop is CASSQGGKAYEQYF. The CDR3 nucleotides read TGTGCCAGCAGCCAGGGGGGGAAAGCCTACGAGCAGTACTTC.

The chain recombines TRBV29-1 with TRBJ1-1, with 9 bases fitting TRBD1. V lost 5 bases to trimming and J lost 4 bases; unmatched junction nucleotides: 5. Germline CDR1 SQVTM, CDR2 ANQGSEA. This CDR3 comprises 13 residues. The CDR3 protein is CSVNRGRPTEAFF. The CDR3 coding sequence is TGCAGCGTTAACAGGGGGCGGCCCACTGAAGCTTTCTTT. Drawing the rest from reference TRBV29-1 and TRBJ1-1, the complete variable domain is SAVISQKPSRDICQRGTSLTIQCQVDSQVTMMFWYRQQPGQSLTLIATANQGSEATYESGFVIDKFPISRPNLTFSTLTVSNMSPEDSSIYLCSVNRGRPTEAFFGQGTRLTVV.

This clone was seen just once. The rearrangement joins TRBV7-2 to TRBJ1-6; TRBD1 is a possible D gene (5 bases). Germline lookup yields CDR1 SGHTA and CDR2 FQGNSA. Trimming cost V 0 bases and J 6 bases, with 12 bases left between them. CDR3 length: 16 residues. In DNA form, the CDR3 reads TGTGCCAGCAGCTTAGCGTGGGGGGTCCCTAATTCACCCCTCCACTTT. Its protein is CASSLAWGVPNSPLHF.